Each of the 32 T cell receptor beta chains below was sequenced from the same sample in a study of T-cell memory formation after mild COVID-19. Via MiXCR, TCRdb re-called the 5' RACE reads, giving one row per CDR3 protein. Among tens of thousands of distinct CDR3 sequences listed, 25% to 35% were seen once. Sequencing used PBMCs or a T cell subset sorted from them (not recorded which). The receptor source for this set is a man aged 18 to 30 who had mild COVID-19 (a few samples of this study predate the infection). Cell type and time point are not known.

V and J are TRBV10-2 and TRBJ2-7, with 13 positions matching TRBD2. CDR1 and CDR2 from the germline V gene are WSHSY and SAAADI. The CDR3 sequence is 14 residues long. J was trimmed by 4 bases and V by 8 bases; bases with no gene match: 5. The CDR3 DNA follows: TGCGCCAGCGGACTAGCGGGGGAAGGGTACGAGCAGTACTTC. Its translation: CASGLAGEGYEQYF.

The chain joins TRBV5-4 to TRBJ2-5; 10 bases align to TRBD2. CDR1 and CDR2 (germline): SGHNT, YYREEE (reference sequence). V was pared by 4 bases and J by 4 bases, with 13 bases of the junction left unmatched. This CDR3 has 17 residues. In DNA, the CDR3 is TGTGCCAGCAGCGCGGATGGACTAGCGGTTTCAGGAGAGACCCAGTACTTC. This sequence encodes CASSADGLAVSGETQYF.

V gene TRBV6-6 combines with J gene TRBJ2-7; 12 bases map to TRBD1. Germline CDR1 reads MNHNY; CDR2 reads SVGAGI (reference sequence). The CDR3 consists of 17 residues. The junction had 17 bases not matched to a gene; V was cut back by 3 bases and J by 11 bases. In DNA form, the CDR3 reads TGTGCCAGCAGTTATTCTTTTCGGTTAGGGACAGGGGGCGCAGAGTACTTC. Protein: CASSYSFRLGTGGAEYF.

This clonotype has a handful of counts. The J gene is TRBJ2-7, the V gene TRBV10-2, with D unclear. The CDR3 sequence is 12 residues long. The germline CDR1 and CDR2 sequences are WSHSY and SAAADI. Between the trimmed V and J ends, which lost 0 bases and 4 bases, there was a span of 4 bases. The CDR3 bases are TGCGCCAGCAGTGAGTCGCGGTACGAGCAGTACTTC. Its protein product is CASSESRYEQYF.

This clonotype was recorded many times. The V call is TRBV5-1, the J call TRBJ2-1; 8 bases agree with TRBD1. Germline values: CDR1 SGHRS, CDR2 YFSETQ. There are 13 residues in the CDR3. V dropped 4 bases and J dropped 10; count of bases not matched to a gene: 7. The CDR3 nucleotides are TGCGCCAGCAGCCTAGGACAGGGATGGGAGCAGTTCTTC. This sequence encodes CASSLGQGWEQFF.

This clonotype showed up just once. The CDR3 sequence is CASSGLYEQYF. CDR3 sequence (DNA): TGTGCCAGCAGTGGGCTTTACGAGCAGTACTTC. V usage is TRBV6-2 or TRBV6-3 and J usage is TRBJ2-7; D remains ambiguous. Germline CDR1 reads MNHEY; CDR2 reads SVGEGT. This CDR3 region has 11 residues. With 5 bases removed from V and 4 bases from J, the gap between germline ends came to 6 bases.

Only a few counts were recorded for this clonotype. This rearrangement joins TRBV11-2 to TRBJ2-4, with TRBD2 identical over 7 bases. Germline V gene data show CDR1 as SGHAT and CDR2 as FQNNGV. With V trimmed by 5 bases and J by 1 base, 5 bases remained unmatched. This CDR3 is built from 15 residues. CDR3 in DNA: TGTGCCAGCAGCGGCCGGGACTATGCCAAAAACATTCAGTACTTC. This encodes CASSGRDYAKNIQYF.

V and J are TRBV7-9 and TRBJ2-5; D not resolved. Germline V CDR1 and CDR2: SEHNR, FQNEAQ (reference sequence). The CDR3 spans 14 residues. Trimming pared 1 base from V and 4 bases from J, leaving 10 bases between. DNA for the CDR3: TGTGCCAGCAGCTTAGTAGACGGACCAGAGACCCAGTACTTC. It is translated as CASSLVDGPETQYF. The full variable domain, with the rest looked up from reference TRBV7-9 and TRBJ2-5, is DTGVSQNPRHKITKRGQNVTFRCDPISEHNRLYWYRQTLGQGPEFLTYFQNEAQLEKSRLLSDRFSAERPKGSFSTLEIQRTEQGDSAMYLCASSLVDGPETQYFGPGTRLLVL.

The chain carries TRBV7-9 and TRBJ2-5; possibly TRBD1 or TRBD2 for D (5 bases each). CDR1 is SEHNR, CDR2 FQNEAQ, per germline (reference sequence). The CDR3 totals 13 residues. V was pared by 5 bases and J by 4 bases, with 11 bases between. The CDR3: CASSGPGRETQYF. CDR3 nucleotides: TGTGCCAGCAGCGGACCAGGGAGAGAGACCCAGTACTTC.

This chain links TRBV20-1 with TRBJ2-7, with TRBD2 as a possible D gene (6 bases). The V gene lost 0 bases and the J gene lost 4 bases, with 13 bases spanning the gap. Germline V gene sequence: CDR1 DFQATT, CDR2 SNEGSKA (reference sequence). The CDR3 has 14 residues. CDR3 loop: CSARDEAGKYEQYF. CDR3 bases: TGCAGTGCTAGAGATGAGGCGGGGAAATACGAGCAGTACTTC.

This rearrangement joins TRBV7-3 to TRBJ2-2, with TRBD2 identical over 8 bases. The ends lost 6 bases at V and 8 bases at J; junction bases unmatched: 11. This CDR3 spans 15 amino acids. Germline loops: CDR1 SGHTA, CDR2 FQGTGA. The DNA for the CDR3 is TGTGCCAGCAGACCCGGTGGACTAGCTGGTGGGGAGCTGTTTTTT. This translates into CASRPGGLAGGELFF. The variable domain in full, with the rest retrieved from reference TRBV7-3 and TRBJ2-2, is GAGVSQTPSNKVTEKGKYVELRCDPISGHTALYWYRQSLGQGPEFLIYFQGTGAADDSGLPNDRFFAVRPEGSVSTLKIQRTERGDSAVYLCASRPGGLAGGELFFGEGSRLTVL.

This clonotype was counted only a few times. CDR3 DNA: TGCGCCAGCAGCCTTCCCGACAATGAGCAGTTCTTC. This sequence encodes CASSLPDNEQFF. The genes are TRBV5-1 and TRBJ2-1; D unclear. Trimming removed 4 bases from V and 5 bases from J, with 7 bases in between. The CDR3 runs to 12 residues. Germline V gene lookup returns CDR1 SGHRS and CDR2 YFSETQ.

The V gene is TRBV3-1, the J gene TRBJ2-5; 9 nucleotides agree with TRBD2. CDR1 LGHDT and CDR2 YNNKEL come from the germline V gene (reference sequence). The CDR3 contains 18 residues. Germline trimming cut 0 bases from V and 3 bases from J; bases unmatched to any gene: 11. The CDR3 sequence: CASSQDPERGALEETQYF. The CDR3 nucleotides read TGTGCCAGCAGCCAAGATCCGGAGCGGGGGGCTTTAGAAGAGACCCAGTACTTC.

The J gene is TRBJ2-7, the V gene TRBV7-8; D unclear. The CDR3 is 14 residues long. In germline, CDR1 is SGHVS, CDR2 FQNEAQ. Trimming took 0 bases from V and 3 from J, leaving 9 bases between them. The DNA for the CDR3 is TGTGCCAGCAGCTTAGCGTTAGCAAGCTACGAGCAGTACTTC. Its translation is CASSLALASYEQYF.

The chain carries TRBV5-6 and TRBJ2-7; D remains ambiguous. Looked up from germline, CDR1 is SGHDT and CDR2 is YYEEEE. Trimming left V 6 bases short and J 3 bases short, with 7 bases between. This CDR3 is built from 11 residues. CDR3 in amino acids: CASNSGYEQYF. CDR3 nucleotide sequence: TGTGCCAGCAACTCGGGCTACGAGCAGTACTTC.

In its sample, this clonotype ranks as medium-sized (0.01 to 0.1%). The chain couples TRBV7-2 to TRBJ2-1; 11 nucleotides line up with TRBD2. V gave up 5 bases and J gave up 4 bases; unmatched junction bases: 7. The CDR3 runs 16 residues. The germline gives CDR1 SGHTA, CDR2 FQGNSA. CDR3 sequence reads: CASSPDASGGYNEQFF. The CDR3 region has the DNA TGTGCCAGCAGCCCGGACGCTAGCGGGGGGTACAATGAGCAGTTCTTC.

This clonotype was counted ten times or more. The chain combines TRBV28 with TRBJ2-1; no reliable D call. CDR3 length equals 16 residues. Trimming took 1 base from V and 0 from J, leaving 10 bases between them. CDR1 and CDR2 (germline): MDHEN, SYDVKM. CDR3 bases: TGTGCCAGCAGTTTATCCGGACCAAGCTCCTACAATGAGCAGTTCTTC. Its translation is CASSLSGPSSYNEQFF.

The chain links TRBV5-5 to TRBJ2-6; 10 nucleotides agree with TRBD1. CDR1 SGHKS and CDR2 YYEKEE come from the germline V gene (reference sequence). V gave up 5 bases and J gave up 0 bases; unmatched junction bases: 11. The CDR3 is 19 residues long. CDR3 in DNA: TGTGCCAGCAGACCGGGACAGGGGCTCCACCTCTCTGGGGCCAACGTCCTGACTTTC. It yields the protein CASRPGQGLHLSGANVLTF.

This clonotype appeared a few times. The gene calls are TRBV7-2 and TRBJ1-5, with a possible D match to TRBD1 (5 bases). Trimming removed 2 bases at V and 4 bases at J, with 12 bases between. CDR1 is SGHTA and CDR2 is FQGNSA in the germline V gene. The CDR3 contains 15 residues. CDR3 in amino acids: CASSLSQGRNQPQHF. The DNA for the CDR3 is TGTGCCAGCAGCTTAAGTCAGGGCCGGAATCAGCCCCAGCATTTT. The whole variable domain, remainder taken from reference TRBV7-2 and TRBJ1-5, is GAGVSQSPSNKVTEKGKDVELRCDPISGHTALYWYRQSLGQGLEFLIYFQGNSAPDKSGLPSDRFSAERTGGSVSTLTIQRTQQEDSAVYLCASSLSQGRNQPQHFGDGTRLSIL.

Many counts were recorded for this clonotype. The chain carries TRBV4-1 and TRBJ2-3, with TRBD2 identical over 12 bases. Germline V lookup: CDR1 MGHRA, CDR2 YSYEKL. This CDR3 region has 18 residues. After removal of 1 base from V and 4 bases from J, the junction contained 9 bases not matched to a gene. The CDR3 sequence is CASSQGRLAGGPADTQYF. In DNA, the CDR3 is TGCGCCAGCAGCCAAGGGCGGCTAGCGGGGGGGCCGGCAGATACGCAGTATTTT.

This clonotype occurred a few times. The rearrangement uses TRBV24-1 and TRBJ2-2; 10 nucleotides agree with TRBD1. V trimming: 4 bases; J trimming: 7 bases; junction bases outside the gene matches: 8. Germline V gene sequence: CDR1 KGHDR, CDR2 SFDVKD. The CDR3 extends over 16 amino acids. The CDR3 protein is CATSDRDRGQGGELFF. In DNA, the CDR3 is TGTGCCACCAGTGACCGCGACAGGGGGCAGGGCGGGGAGCTGTTTTTT.

This clonotype turned up a few times. V usage is TRBV20-1 and J usage is TRBJ2-4; TRBD1 agrees at 8 bases. With V trimmed by 3 bases and J by 6 bases, 7 bases remained unmatched. The CDR3 runs to 14 residues. Germline lookup yields CDR1 DFQATT and CDR2 SNEGSKA (reference sequence). CDR3 loop: CSASPGQDVNIQYF. The CDR3 DNA reads TGCAGTGCTAGTCCGGGACAGGACGTAAACATTCAGTACTTC.

This clonotype was detected a few times. V and J are TRBV10-3 and TRBJ2-3; possibly TRBD2 for D (6 bases). Per the germline V gene, CDR1 is ENHRY and CDR2 is SYGVKD. The CDR3 covers 16 residues. Between the trimmed V and J ends, which lost 2 bases and 1 base, there was a span of 13 bases. The DNA for the CDR3 is TGTGCCATCAGTGAGGCTAAGCTAGCGCGCACAGATACGCAGTATTTT. This encodes CAISEAKLARTDTQYF.

The chain carries TRBV7-6 and TRBJ1-2, with TRBD1 matching over 8 bases. V gave up 0 bases and J gave up 4 bases; unmatched junction bases: 7. CDR3 length equals 16 residues. The germline gives CDR1 SGHVS, CDR2 FNYEAQ. The CDR3 sequence is CASSLAGSGQGYGYTF. For the CDR3, the DNA is TGTGCCAGCAGCTTAGCAGGGAGTGGACAGGGCTATGGCTACACCTTC.

The V and J genes are TRBV30 and TRBJ2-7, with D perhaps given as TRBD1 or TRBD2 (5 bases each). CDR1 GTSNPN and CDR2 SVGIG come from the germline V gene (reference sequence). V was trimmed by 3 bases and J by 4 bases, leaving 13 bases between them. The CDR3 sequence is 13 residues long. The CDR3 DNA is TGTGCCTGGAGGGGACCGGCTATGTACGAGCAGTACTTC. Amino acids: CAWRGPAMYEQYF. Based on the CDR3 plus reference TRBV30 and TRBJ2-7, the full variable domain is SQTIHQWPATLVQPVGSPLSLECTVEGTSNPNLYWYRQAAGRGLQLLFYSVGIGQISSEVPQNLSASRPQDRQFILSSKKLLLSDSGFYLCAWRGPAMYEQYFGPGTRLTVT.

J is TRBJ1-1 and V is TRBV5-6; no reliable D call. Germline V gene data show CDR1 as SGHDT and CDR2 as YYEEEE. V was trimmed by 2 bases and J by 7 bases, leaving 12 bases between them. This CDR3 contains 13 residues. This chain's CDR3 is CASSFVRNGEAFF. Here the CDR3 DNA reads TGTGCCAGCAGCTTCGTCCGGAACGGTGAAGCTTTCTTT.

This clonotype has a handful of counts. The chain joins TRBV7-8 to TRBJ2-5, with a tentative D call TRBD1 (6 bases). V was cut by 0 bases and J by 0 bases, with 8 bases left in between. Germline loops: CDR1 SGHVS, CDR2 FQNEAQ. This CDR3 is built from 15 residues. This CDR3 is CASSLAPGDQETQYF. The CDR3 region has the DNA TGTGCCAGCAGCTTAGCACCAGGGGACCAAGAGACCCAGTACTTC.

In this sample, this clonotype turned up a few times. The chain is built from TRBV4-1 and TRBJ2-1, with D possibly being TRBD1 (5 bases). Trimming pared 3 bases from V and 6 bases from J, leaving 15 bases between. Per germline, CDR1 MGHRA and CDR2 YSYEKL. The CDR3 length is 15 residues. The CDR3 DNA is TGCGCCAGCAGCCACCCGACAGTGCCCCTCAATGAGCAGTTCTTC. Translation: CASSHPTVPLNEQFF.

This clonotype occurred a few times. The chain recombines TRBV20-1 with TRBJ2-5; 13 bases fit TRBD2. The CDR3 covers 14 residues. Looked up from germline, CDR1 is DFQATT and CDR2 is SNEGSKA (reference sequence). Trimming at V came to 5 bases and at J to 5 bases, leaving 5 bases not matched to a gene. This CDR3 reads CSAQGLAGSETQYF. CDR3 sequence (DNA): TGCAGTGCTCAGGGACTAGCGGGGTCCGAGACCCAGTACTTC.

This clonotype came up a few times. CDR3 bases: TGCGCCAGCAGCCAAGAACCAGGGTCCTCCTACGAGCAGTACGTC. This sequence encodes CASSQEPGSSYEQYV. This chain links TRBV4-1 with TRBJ2-7, with D perhaps matching TRBD1 (5 bases). Germline loops: CDR1 MGHRA, CDR2 YSYEKL. The CDR3 is made up of 15 amino acids. V dropped 0 bases and J dropped 0 bases, with 9 bases sitting between them.

The chain combines TRBV28 with TRBJ2-3; 9 positions match TRBD1. The CDR3 consists of 17 residues. Looked up from germline, CDR1 is MDHEN and CDR2 is SYDVKM. Trimming removed 5 bases from V and 2 bases from J; junction bases left unmatched: 11. In DNA form, the CDR3 reads TGTGCCAGCAGTATGGACAGGGGAGCTAAGTACACAGATACGCAGTATTTT. Its translation: CASSMDRGAKYTDTQYF.

The sample holds a few counts of this clonotype. J is TRBJ1-2 and V is TRBV5-5; no firm D call. V was clipped by 0 bases and J by 6 bases, with 15 bases between them. Germline CDR1 and CDR2: SGHKS and YYEKEE (reference sequence). CDR3 length: 15 residues. The CDR3 region is CASSLGSGSEDGYTF. The CDR3 nucleotides read TGTGCCAGCAGCTTGGGGTCCGGGTCCGAGGATGGCTACACCTTC.